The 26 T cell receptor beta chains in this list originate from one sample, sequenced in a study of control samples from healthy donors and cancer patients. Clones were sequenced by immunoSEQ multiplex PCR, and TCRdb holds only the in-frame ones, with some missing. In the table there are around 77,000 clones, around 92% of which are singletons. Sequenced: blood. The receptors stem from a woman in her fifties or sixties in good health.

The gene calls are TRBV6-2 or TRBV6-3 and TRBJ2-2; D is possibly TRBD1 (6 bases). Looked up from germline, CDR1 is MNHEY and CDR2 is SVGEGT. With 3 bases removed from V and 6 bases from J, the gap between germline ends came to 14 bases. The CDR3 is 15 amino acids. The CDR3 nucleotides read TGTGCCAGCAGTTATCCGGGACAAGCCGCCGGGGAGCTGTTTTTT. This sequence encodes CASSYPGQAAGELFF.

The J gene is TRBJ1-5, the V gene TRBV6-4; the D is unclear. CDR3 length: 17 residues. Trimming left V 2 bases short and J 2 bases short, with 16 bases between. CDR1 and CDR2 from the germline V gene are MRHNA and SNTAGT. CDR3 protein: CASSDREWSSGNQPQHF. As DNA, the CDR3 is TGTGCCAGCAGTGACAGGGAATGGAGTAGCGGCAATCAGCCCCAGCATTTT.

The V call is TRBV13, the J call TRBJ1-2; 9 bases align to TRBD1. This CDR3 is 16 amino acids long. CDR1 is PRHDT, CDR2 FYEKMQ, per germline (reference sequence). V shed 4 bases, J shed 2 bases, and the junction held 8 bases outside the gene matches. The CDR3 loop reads CASSYNAGTGNYGYTF. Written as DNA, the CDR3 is TGTGCCAGCAGCTATAATGCCGGGACAGGGAACTATGGCTACACCTTC. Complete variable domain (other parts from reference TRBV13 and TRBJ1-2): AAGVIQSPRHLIKEKRETATLKCYPIPRHDTVYWYQQGPGQDPQFLISFYEKMQSDKGSIPDRFSAQQFSDYHSELNMSSLELGDSALYFCASSYNAGTGNYGYTFGSGTRLTVV.

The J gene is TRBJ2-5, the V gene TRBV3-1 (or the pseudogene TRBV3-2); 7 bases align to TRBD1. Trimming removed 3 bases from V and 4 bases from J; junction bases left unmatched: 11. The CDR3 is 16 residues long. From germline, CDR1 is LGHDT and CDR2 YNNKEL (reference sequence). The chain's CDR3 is CASSQKKGALVETQYF. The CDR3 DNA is TGTGCCAGCAGCCAGAAGAAGGGGGCTTTAGTAGAGACCCAGTACTTC.

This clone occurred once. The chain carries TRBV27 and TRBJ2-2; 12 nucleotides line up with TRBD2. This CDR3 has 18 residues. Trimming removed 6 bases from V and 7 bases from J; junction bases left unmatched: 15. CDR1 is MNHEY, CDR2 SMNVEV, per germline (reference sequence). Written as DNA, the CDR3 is TGTGCCAGCAGCTCAATTGTGACTAGCGGGAGTATACACGGGGAGCTGTTTTTT. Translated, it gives CASSSIVTSGSIHGELFF.

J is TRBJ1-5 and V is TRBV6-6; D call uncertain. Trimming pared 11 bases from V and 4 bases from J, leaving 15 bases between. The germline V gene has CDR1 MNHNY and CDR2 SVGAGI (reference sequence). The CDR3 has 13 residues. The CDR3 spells CAGAEVGNQPQHF. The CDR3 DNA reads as TGTGCCGGCGCCGAGGTTGGAAATCAGCCCCAGCATTTT.

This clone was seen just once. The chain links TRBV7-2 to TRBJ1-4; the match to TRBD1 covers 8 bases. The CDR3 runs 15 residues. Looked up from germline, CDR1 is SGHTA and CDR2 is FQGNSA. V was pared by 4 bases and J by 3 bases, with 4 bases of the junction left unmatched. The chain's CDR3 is CASSSDRVANEKLFF. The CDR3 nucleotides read TGTGCCAGCAGCTCGGACAGGGTAGCTAATGAAAAACTGTTTTTT.

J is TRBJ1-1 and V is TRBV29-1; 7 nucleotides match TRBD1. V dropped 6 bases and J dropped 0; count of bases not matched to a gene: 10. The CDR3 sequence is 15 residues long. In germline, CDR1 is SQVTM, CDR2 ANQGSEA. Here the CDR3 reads CSVATGALMNTEAFF. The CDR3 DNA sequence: TGCAGCGTCGCCACAGGGGCCCTCATGAACACTGAAGCTTTCTTT.

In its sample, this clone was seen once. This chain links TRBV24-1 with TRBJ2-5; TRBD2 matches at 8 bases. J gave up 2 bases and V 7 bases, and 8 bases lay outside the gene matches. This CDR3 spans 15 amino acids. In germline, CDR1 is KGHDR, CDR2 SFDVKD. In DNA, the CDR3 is TGTGCCACCAGGGGGGTTAGCGGGACTCAAGAGACCCAGTACTTC. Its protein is CATRGVSGTQETQYF.

CDR3 region: CASRGGRSFYGYTF. DNA of the CDR3: TGTGCCAGCAGGGGGGGACGGTCTTTCTATGGCTACACCTTC. The V gene is TRBV6-5, the J gene TRBJ1-2, with a tentative D call TRBD1 (5 bases). The germline V gene encodes CDR1 MNHEY and CDR2 SVGAGI. With 6 bases removed from V and 4 bases from J, the gap between germline ends came to 15 bases. The CDR3 is made up of 14 amino acids.

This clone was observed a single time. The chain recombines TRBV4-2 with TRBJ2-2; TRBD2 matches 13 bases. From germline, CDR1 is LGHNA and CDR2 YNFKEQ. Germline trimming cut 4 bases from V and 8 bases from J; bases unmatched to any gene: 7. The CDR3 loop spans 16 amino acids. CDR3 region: CASSLGLAGEGGELFF. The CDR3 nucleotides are TGTGCCAGCAGCCTCGGACTAGCGGGAGAGGGAGGGGAGCTGTTTTTT.

The CDR3 sequence is CASSSGQGGSYEQYF. CDR3 bases: TGTGCCAGCAGCTCCGGACAGGGGGGATCCTACGAGCAGTACTTC. The rearrangement joins TRBV2 to TRBJ2-7; 10 bases line up with TRBD1. The J segment lost 1 base and the V segment lost 6 bases, leaving 6 bases of the junction unmatched. This CDR3 has 15 residues. The V gene's germline CDR1 is SNHLY and CDR2 FYNNEI.

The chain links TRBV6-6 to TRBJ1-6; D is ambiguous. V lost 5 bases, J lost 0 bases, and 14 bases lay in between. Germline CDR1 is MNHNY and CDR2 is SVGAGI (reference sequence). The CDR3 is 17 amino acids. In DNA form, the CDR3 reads TGTGCCAGCAGTCCGGAGGCCCCACGCTCCTATAATTCACCCCTCCACTTT. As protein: CASSPEAPRSYNSPLHF.

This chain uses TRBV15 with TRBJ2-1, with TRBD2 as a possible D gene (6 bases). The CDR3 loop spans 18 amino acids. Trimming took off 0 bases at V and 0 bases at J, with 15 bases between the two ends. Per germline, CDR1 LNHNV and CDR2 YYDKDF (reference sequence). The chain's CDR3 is CATSRDRTSQYSYNEQFF. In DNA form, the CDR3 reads TGTGCCACCAGCAGAGATAGAACTAGCCAGTACTCCTACAATGAGCAGTTCTTC.

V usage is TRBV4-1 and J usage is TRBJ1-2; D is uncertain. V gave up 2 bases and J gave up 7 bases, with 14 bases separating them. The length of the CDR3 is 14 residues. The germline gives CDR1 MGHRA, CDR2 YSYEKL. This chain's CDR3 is CASSQSQAAGGYTF. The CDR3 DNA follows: TGCGCCAGCAGCCAATCCCAGGCGGCGGGTGGCTACACCTTC.

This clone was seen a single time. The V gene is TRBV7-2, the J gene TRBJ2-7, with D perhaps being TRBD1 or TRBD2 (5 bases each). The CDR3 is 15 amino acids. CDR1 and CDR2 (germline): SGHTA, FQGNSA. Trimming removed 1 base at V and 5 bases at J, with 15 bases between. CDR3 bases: TGTGCCAGCAGCTTAGGGATGGCAGGGCGGGACGAGCAGTACTTC. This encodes CASSLGMAGRDEQYF.

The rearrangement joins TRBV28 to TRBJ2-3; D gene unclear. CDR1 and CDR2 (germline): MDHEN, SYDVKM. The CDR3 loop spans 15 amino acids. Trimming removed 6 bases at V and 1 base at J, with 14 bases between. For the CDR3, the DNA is TGTGCCAGCAGGGAGATTACCGCCCGCACAGATACGCAGTATTTT. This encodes CASREITARTDTQYF.

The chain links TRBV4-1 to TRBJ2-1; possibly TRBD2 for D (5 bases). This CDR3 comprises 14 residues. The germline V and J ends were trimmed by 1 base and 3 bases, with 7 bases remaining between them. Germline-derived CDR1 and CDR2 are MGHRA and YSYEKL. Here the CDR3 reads CASSQVGLYNEQFF. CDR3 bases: TGCGCCAGCAGCCAAGTTGGACTCTACAATGAGCAGTTCTTC.

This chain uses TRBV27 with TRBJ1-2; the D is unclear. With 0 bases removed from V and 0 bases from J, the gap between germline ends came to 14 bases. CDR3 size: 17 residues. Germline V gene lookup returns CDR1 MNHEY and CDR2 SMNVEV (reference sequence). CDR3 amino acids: CASSLSGNRVTNYGYTF. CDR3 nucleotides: TGTGCCAGCAGTTTATCGGGGAACAGAGTTACTAACTATGGCTACACCTTC.

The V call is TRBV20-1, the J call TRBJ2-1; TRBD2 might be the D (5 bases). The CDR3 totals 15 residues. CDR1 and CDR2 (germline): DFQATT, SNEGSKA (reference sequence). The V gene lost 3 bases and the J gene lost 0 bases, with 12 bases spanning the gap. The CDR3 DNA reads TGCAGTGCTAGTAATGAAGGAGGCTCCTACAATGAGCAGTTCTTC. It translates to CSASNEGGSYNEQFF.

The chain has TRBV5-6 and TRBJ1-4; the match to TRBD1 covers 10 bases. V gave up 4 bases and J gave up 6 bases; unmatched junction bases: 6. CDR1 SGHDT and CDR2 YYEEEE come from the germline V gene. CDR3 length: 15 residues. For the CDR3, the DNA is TGTGCCAGCAGCCTTCTTGGGACAGGGGATGAAAAACTGTTTTTT. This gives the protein CASSLLGTGDEKLFF.

The CDR3 is CASSQEDPVGLAGWDEQFF. CDR3 bases: TGTGCCAGCAGCCAAGAGGACCCGGTGGGCCTAGCGGGTTGGGATGAGCAGTTCTTC. The chain has TRBV3-1 (or the pseudogene TRBV3-2) and TRBJ2-1, with 8 nucleotides matching TRBD2. The V gene's germline CDR1 is LGHDT and CDR2 YNNKEL (reference sequence). The CDR3 spans 19 residues. The V segment lost 0 bases and the J segment 8 bases; nucleotides outside the gene matches: 18.

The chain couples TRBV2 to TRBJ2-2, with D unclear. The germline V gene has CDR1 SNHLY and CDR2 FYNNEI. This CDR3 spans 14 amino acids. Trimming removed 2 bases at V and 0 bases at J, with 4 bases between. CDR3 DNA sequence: TGTGCCAGCAGTGAACAAGCGAACACCGGGGAGCTGTTTTTT. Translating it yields CASSEQANTGELFF.

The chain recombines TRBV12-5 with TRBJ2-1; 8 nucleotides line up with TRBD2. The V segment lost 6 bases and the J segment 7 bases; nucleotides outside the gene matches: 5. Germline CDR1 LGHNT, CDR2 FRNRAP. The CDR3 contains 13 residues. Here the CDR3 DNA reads TGTGCTAGTGGCAGTAGCGGGATGAATGAGCAGTTCTTC. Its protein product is CASGSSGMNEQFF.

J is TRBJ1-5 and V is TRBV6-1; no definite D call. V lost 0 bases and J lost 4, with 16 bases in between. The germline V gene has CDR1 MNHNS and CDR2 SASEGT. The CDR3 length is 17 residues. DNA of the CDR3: TGTGCCAGCAGTGAAGCTCGTACGGCAAAAGGAAATCAGCCCCAGCATTTT. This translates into CASSEARTAKGNQPQHF.

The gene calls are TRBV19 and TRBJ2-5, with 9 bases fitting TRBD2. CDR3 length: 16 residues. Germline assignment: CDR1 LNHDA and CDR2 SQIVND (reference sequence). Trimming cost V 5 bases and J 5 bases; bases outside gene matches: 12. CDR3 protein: CASSALRGSGSETQYF. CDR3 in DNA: TGTGCCAGTAGTGCCCTGAGGGGTAGCGGGAGTGAGACCCAGTACTTC.